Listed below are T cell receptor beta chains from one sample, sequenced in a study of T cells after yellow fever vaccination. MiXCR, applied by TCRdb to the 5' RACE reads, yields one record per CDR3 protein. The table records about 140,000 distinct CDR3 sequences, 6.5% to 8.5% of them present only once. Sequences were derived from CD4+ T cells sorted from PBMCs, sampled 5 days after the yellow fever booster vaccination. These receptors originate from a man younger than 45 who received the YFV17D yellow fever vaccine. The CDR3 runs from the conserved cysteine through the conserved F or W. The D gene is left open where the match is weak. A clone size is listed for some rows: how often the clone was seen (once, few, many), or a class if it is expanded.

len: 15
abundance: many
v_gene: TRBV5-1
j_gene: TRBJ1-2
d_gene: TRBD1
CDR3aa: CASSSTGGEGYGYTF
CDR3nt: TGCGCCAGCAGCTCGACAGGGGGCGAAGGATACGGCTACACCTTC

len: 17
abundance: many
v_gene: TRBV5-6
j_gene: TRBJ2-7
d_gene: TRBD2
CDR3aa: CASSSGGSGLALYEQYF
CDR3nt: TGTGCCAGCAGCTCCGGGGGCTCGGGACTAGCCCTCTACGAGCAGTACTTC

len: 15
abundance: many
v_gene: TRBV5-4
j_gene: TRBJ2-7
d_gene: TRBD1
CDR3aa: CASSLGGQGYDEQYF
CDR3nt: TGTGCCAGCAGCTTGGGCGGACAGGGTTACGACGAGCAGTACTTC

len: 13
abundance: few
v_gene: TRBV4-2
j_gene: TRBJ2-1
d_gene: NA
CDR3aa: CASSQATGDEQFF
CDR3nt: TGTGCCAGCAGCCAGGCGACAGGCGATGAGCAGTTCTTC

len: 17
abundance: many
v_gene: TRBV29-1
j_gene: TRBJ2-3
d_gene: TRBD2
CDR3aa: CSTKGLAGGKSTDTQYF
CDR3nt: TGCAGCACAAAGGGACTAGCGGGAGGAAAAAGCACAGATACGCAGTATTTT

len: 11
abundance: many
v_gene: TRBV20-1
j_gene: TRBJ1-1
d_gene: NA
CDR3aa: CSVRVNTEAFF
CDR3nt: TGCAGTGTCCGGGTGAACACTGAAGCTTTCTTT

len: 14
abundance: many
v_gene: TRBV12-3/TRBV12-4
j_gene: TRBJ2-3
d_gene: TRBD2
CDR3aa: CASSPTSGGPAAYF
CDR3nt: TGTGCCAGCAGTCCTACTAGCGGGGGGCCCGCAGCGTATTTT

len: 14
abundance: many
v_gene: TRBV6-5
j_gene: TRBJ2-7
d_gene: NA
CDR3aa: CASRTGPTSYEQYF
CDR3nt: TGTGCCAGCAGGACGGGGCCAACGTCCTACGAGCAGTACTTC

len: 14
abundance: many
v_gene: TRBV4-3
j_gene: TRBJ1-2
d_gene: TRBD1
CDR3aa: CASSQDRAFYGYTF
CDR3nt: TGCGCCAGCAGCCAGGACAGGGCCTTCTATGGCTACACCTTC

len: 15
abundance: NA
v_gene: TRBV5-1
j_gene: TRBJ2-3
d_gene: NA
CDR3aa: CASSLDGRGPDTQYF
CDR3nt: TGCGCCAGCAGCTTGGATGGGCGGGGGCCAGATACGCAGTATTTT

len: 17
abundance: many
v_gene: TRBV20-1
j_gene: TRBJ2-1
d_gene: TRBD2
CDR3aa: CSARGLAGASSYNEQFF
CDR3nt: TGCAGTGCTAGAGGACTAGCGGGGGCTAGCTCCTACAATGAGCAGTTCTTC

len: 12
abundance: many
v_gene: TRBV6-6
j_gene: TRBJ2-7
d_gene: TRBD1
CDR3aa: CASRQGSYEQYF
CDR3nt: TGTGCCAGCAGACAGGGGAGCTACGAGCAGTACTTC

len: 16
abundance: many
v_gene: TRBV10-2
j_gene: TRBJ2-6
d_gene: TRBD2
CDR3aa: CASTGAGVNGANVLTF
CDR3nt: TGCGCCAGCACAGGAGCGGGAGTTAACGGGGCCAACGTCCTGACTTTC

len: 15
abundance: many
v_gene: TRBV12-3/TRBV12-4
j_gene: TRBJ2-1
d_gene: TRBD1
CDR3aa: CASTKRTGGQNEQFF
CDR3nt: TGTGCCAGCACTAAACGGACAGGGGGGCAAAATGAGCAGTTCTTC

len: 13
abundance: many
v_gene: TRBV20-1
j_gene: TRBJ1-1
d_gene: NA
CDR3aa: CSARPPVPTEAFF
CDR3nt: TGCAGTGCTAGGCCCCCAGTCCCCACTGAAGCTTTCTTT

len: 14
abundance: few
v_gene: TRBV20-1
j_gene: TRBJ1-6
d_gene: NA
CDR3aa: CSARETGYNSPLHF
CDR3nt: TGCAGTGCTAGAGAGACGGGATATAATTCACCCCTCCACTTT

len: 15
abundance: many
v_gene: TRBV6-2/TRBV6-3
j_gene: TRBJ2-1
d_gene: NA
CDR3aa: CASSHRTRPVNEQFF
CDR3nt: TGTGCCAGCAGTCACCGCACTCGCCCAGTCAATGAGCAGTTCTTC

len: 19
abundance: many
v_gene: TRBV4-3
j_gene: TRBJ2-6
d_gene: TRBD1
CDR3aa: CASSQEGIRGRLGANVLTF
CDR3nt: TGCGCCAGCAGCCAAGAAGGAATCAGGGGGCGCTTGGGGGCCAACGTCCTGACTTTC

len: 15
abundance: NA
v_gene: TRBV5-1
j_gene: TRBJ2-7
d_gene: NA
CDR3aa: CASREGSPSSYEQYF
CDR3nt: TGCGCCAGCAGAGAAGGGTCTCCTAGCTCCTACGAGCAGTACTTC

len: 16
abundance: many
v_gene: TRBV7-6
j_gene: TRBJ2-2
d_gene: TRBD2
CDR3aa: CASSARTSGNTGELFF
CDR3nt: TGTGCCAGCAGCGCCCGGACTAGCGGGAACACCGGGGAGCTGTTTTTT

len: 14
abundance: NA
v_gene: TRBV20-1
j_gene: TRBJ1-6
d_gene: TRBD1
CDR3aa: CSAIGGPYNSPLHF
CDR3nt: TGCAGTGCTATAGGGGGCCCCTATAATTCACCCCTCCACTTT

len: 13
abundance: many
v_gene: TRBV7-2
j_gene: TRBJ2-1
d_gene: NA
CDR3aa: CASSLSSYNEQFF
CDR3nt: TGTGCCAGCAGCTTATCTTCCTACAATGAGCAGTTCTTC

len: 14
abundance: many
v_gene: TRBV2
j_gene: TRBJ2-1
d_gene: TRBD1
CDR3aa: CASTVTGFYNEQFF
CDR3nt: TGTGCCAGCACCGTGACAGGGTTCTACAATGAGCAGTTCTTC

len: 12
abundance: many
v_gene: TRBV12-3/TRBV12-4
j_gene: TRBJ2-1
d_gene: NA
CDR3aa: CASSLSPSEQFF
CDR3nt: TGTGCCAGCAGTTTATCCCCGTCTGAGCAGTTCTTC

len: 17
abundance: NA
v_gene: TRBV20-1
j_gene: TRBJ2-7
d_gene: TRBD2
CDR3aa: CCATGLAGDQALARQYF
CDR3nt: TGCTGTGCTACGGGACTAGCGGGAGATCAGGCCTTGGCTAGGCAGTACTTC

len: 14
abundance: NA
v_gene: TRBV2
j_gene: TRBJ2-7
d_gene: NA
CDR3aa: CASNARDKSYEQYF
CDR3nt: TGTGCCAGCAACGCCCGGGACAAGTCCTACGAGCAGTACTTC

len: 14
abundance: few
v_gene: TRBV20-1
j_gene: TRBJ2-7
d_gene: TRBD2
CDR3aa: CSARYSGIPYEQYF
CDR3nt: TGCAGTGCTAGATATAGCGGGATCCCCTACGAGCAGTACTTC

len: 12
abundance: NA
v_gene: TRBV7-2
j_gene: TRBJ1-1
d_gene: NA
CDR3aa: CASSYQGRGAFF
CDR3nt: TGTGCCAGCAGCTACCAGGGGCGGGGGGCTTTCTTT

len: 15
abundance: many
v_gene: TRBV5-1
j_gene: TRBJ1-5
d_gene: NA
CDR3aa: CASSLGPGARQPQHF
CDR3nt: TGCGCCAGCAGCTTGGGTCCCGGGGCGCGTCAGCCCCAGCATTTT

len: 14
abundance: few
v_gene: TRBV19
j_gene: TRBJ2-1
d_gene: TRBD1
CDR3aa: CASTRDSYYNEQFF
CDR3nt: TGTGCCAGCACCCGGGACAGCTATTACAATGAGCAGTTCTTC

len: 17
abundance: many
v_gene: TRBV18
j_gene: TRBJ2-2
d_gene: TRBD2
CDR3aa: CASSPLASGIDTGELFF
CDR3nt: TGTGCCAGCTCACCTTTAGCCAGCGGGATAGACACCGGGGAGCTGTTTTTT

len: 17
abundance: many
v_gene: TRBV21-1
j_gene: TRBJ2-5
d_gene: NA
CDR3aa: CASSKVRGSVGQETQYF
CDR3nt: TGTGCCAGCAGCAAAGTGAGAGGTTCAGTCGGCCAAGAGACCCAGTACTTC

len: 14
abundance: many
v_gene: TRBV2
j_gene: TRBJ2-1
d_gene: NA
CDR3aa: CASSGPSSYNEQFF
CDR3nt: TGTGCCAGCAGTGGTCCCTCTTCCTACAATGAGCAGTTCTTC

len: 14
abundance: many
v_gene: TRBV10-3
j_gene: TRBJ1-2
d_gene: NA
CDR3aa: CAISNADAGYGYTF
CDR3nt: TGTGCCATCTCGAACGCGGACGCAGGCTATGGCTACACCTTC

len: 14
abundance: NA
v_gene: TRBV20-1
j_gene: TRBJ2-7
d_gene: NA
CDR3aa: CSARSRQHSYEQYF
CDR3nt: TGCAGTGCTAGGTCGAGACAGCACTCCTACGAGCAGTACTTC

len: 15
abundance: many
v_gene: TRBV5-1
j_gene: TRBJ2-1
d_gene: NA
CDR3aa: CASSLVAEGSNEQFF
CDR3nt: TGCGCCAGCAGCTTGGTGGCGGAGGGGTCCAATGAGCAGTTCTTC

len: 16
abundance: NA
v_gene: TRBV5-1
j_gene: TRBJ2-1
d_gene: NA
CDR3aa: CASSLRVGTAYNEQFF
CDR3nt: TGCGCCAGCAGCTTGCGGGTGGGAACCGCCTACAATGAGCAGTTCTTC

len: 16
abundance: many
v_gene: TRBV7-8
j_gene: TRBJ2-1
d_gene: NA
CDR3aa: CASSLESRLPDNEQFF
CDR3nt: TGTGCCAGCAGCTTAGAATCCCGCTTACCCGACAATGAGCAGTTCTTC

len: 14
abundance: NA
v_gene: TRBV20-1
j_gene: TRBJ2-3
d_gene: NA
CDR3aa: CSARAETSTDTQYF
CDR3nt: TGCAGTGCTAGGGCGGAGACTAGCACAGATACGCAGTATTTT

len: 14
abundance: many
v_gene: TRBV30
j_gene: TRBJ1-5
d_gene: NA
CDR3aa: CAWSSGEKNQPQHF
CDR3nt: TGTGCCTGGAGTTCAGGAGAGAAAAATCAGCCCCAGCATTTT

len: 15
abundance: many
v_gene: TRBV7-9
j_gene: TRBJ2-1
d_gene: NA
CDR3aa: CASRGRSPDYNEQFF
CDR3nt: TGTGCCAGCAGGGGACGGAGCCCCGACTACAATGAGCAGTTCTTC

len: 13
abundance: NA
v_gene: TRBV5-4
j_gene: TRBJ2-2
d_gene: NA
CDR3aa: CASSLFSTGELFF
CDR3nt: TGTGCCAGCAGCTTGTTCAGCACCGGGGAGCTGTTTTTT

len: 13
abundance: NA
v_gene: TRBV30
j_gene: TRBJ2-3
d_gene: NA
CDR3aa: CAWSVLAADTQYF
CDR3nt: TGTGCCTGGAGTGTACTCGCCGCAGATACGCAGTATTTT

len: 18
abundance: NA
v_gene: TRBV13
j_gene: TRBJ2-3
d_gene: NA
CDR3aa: CASSLGRWAGRAPNTQYF
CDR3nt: TGTGCCAGCAGCTTAGGCCGATGGGCGGGGAGAGCCCCGAATACGCAGTATTTT

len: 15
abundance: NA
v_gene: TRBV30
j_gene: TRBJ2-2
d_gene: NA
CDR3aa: CAWSSRGLNTGELFF
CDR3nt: TGTGCCTGGAGTTCAAGGGGCCTCAACACCGGGGAGCTGTTTTTT

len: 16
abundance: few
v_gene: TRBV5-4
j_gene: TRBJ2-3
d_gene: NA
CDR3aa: CASSLGGTQSTDTQYF
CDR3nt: TGTGCCAGCAGCTTGGGGGGGACCCAAAGCACAGATACGCAGTATTTT

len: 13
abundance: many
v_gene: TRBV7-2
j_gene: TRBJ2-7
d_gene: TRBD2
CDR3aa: CATRTGGLYEQYF
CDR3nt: TGTGCCACTCGAACGGGGGGTCTCTACGAGCAGTACTTC

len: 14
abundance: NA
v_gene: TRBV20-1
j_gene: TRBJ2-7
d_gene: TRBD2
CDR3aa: CSAGTSGSTDEQYF
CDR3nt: TGCAGTGCCGGAACCAGCGGGAGTACCGACGAGCAGTACTTC

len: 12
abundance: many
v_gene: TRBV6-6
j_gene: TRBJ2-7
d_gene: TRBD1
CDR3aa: CAAGQELYEQYF
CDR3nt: TGTGCCGCGGGACAGGAGTTATACGAGCAGTACTTC

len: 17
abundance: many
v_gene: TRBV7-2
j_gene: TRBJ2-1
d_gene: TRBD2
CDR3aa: CASSQTTGRGTYNEQFF
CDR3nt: TGTGCCAGCAGCCAAACGACCGGGAGGGGAACCTACAATGAGCAGTTCTTC

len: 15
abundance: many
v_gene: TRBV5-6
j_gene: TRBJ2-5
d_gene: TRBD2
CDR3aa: CASSKRTSEVETQYF
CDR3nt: TGTGCCAGCAGCAAGAGAACTAGCGAGGTGGAGACCCAGTACTTC

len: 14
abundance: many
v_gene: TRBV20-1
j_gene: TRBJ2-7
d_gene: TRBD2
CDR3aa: CSASMTSGSYEQYF
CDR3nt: TGCAGTGCTAGTATGACTAGCGGGAGTTACGAGCAGTACTTC

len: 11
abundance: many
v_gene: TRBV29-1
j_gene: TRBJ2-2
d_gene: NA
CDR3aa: CSVANTGELFF
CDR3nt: TGCAGCGTTGCCAATACCGGGGAGCTGTTTTTT

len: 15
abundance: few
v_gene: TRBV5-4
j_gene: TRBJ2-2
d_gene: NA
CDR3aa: CASSFMDKDTGELFF
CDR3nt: TGTGCCAGCAGCTTCATGGACAAGGACACCGGGGAGCTGTTTTTT